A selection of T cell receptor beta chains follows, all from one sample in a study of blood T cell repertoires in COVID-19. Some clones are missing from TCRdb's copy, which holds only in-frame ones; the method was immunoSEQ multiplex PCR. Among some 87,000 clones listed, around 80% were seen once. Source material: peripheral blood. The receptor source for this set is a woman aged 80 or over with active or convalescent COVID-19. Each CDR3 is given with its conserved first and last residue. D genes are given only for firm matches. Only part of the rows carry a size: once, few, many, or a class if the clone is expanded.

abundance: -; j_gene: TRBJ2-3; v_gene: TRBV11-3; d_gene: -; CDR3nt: TGTGCCAGCAGCTTAGGTCGCAGGGTTGAAGATACGCAGTATTTT; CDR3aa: CASSLGRRVEDTQYF
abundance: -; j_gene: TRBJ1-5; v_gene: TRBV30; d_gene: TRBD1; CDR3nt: TGTGCCTGGAGAAGGGACAGGGTGCCCCTGAATAGCAATCAGCCCCAGCATTTT; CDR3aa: CAWRRDRVPLNSNQPQHF
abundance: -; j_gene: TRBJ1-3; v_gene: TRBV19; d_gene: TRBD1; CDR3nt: TGTGCCAGTAGGCCCGGGACAGACTTGTCTGGAAACACCATATATTTT; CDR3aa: CASRPGTDLSGNTIYF
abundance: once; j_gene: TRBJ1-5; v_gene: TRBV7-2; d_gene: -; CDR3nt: TGTGCCAGCAGCCTCACAGGACAGCCCCAGCATTTT; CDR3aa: CASSLTGQPQHF
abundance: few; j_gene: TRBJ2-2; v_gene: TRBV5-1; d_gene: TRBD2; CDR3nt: TGCGCCAGCAGCTTAAGCGGGGACACCGGGGAGCTGTTTTTT; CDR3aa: CASSLSGDTGELFF
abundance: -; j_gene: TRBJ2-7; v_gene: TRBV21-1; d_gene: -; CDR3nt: TGTGCCAGCAGCAATCGGGGGGCAGTAAAATTCAACTACGAGCAGTACTTC; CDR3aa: CASSNRGAVKFNYEQYF
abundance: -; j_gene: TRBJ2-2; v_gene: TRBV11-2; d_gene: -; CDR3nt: TGTGCCAGCAGCCCCCTCGGGGCCGGGGAGCTGTTTTTT; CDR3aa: CASSPLGAGELFF
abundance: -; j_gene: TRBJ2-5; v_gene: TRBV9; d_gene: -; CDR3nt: TGTGCCAGCAGCTCCGAGGGGGTAACTCGAGAGACCCAGTACTTC; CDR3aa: CASSSEGVTRETQYF
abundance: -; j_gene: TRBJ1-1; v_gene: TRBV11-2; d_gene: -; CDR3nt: TGTGCCAGCAGATCCGCCAGAACTGAAGCTTTCTTT; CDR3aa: CASRSARTEAFF
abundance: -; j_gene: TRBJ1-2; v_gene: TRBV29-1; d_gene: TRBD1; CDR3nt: TGCAGCGTAGGGACAGGGCAGAACTATGGCTACACCTTC; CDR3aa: CSVGTGQNYGYTF
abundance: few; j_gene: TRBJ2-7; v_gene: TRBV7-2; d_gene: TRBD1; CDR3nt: TGTGCCAGCAGCTTAGCCGACAGGGACTACGAGCAGTACTTC; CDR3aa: CASSLADRDYEQYF
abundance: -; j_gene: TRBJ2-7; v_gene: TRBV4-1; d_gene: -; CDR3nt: TGCGCCAGCAGCCAATATTATAGCAGTATCTACGAGCAGTACTTC; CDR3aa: CASSQYYSSIYEQYF
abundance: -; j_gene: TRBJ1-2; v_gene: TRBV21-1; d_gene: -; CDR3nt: TGTGCCAGCAGCCCCGGGAGAAGGGGCCCGTATGGCTACACCTTC; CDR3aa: CASSPGRRGPYGYTF
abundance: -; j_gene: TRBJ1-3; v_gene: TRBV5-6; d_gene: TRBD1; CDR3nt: TGTGCCAGCAGCCCCACCCGGACAGGCTGGTACTCTGGAAACACCATATATTTT; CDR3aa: CASSPTRTGWYSGNTIYF
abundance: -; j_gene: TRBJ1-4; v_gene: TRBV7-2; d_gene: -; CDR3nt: TGTGCCAGCAGCGCCTGGACAGAGGAAAAACTGTTTTTT; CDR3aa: CASSAWTEEKLFF
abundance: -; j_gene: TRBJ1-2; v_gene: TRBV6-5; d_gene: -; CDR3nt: TGTGCCAGCAGTTACTCTCCGGGACAAACCTATGGCTACACCTTC; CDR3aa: CASSYSPGQTYGYTF
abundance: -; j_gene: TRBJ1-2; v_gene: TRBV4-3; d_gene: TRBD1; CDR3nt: TGCGCCAGCAGCCAGGGAACAGGGGGGACTGGCTACACCTTC; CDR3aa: CASSQGTGGTGYTF
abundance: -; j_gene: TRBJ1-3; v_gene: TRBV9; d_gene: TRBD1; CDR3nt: TGTGCCAGCAGCGTAGGTCAGGGGGCTAATGGAAACACCATATATTTT; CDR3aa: CASSVGQGANGNTIYF
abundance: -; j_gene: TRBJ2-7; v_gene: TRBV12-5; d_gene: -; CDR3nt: TGTGCTAGTGGTTTGTCTTCCTTGCGGGAGCAGTACTTC; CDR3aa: CASGLSSLREQYF
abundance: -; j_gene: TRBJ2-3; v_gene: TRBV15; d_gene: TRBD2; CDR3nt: TGTGCCACCAGCAGAGTCACTAGCGGGTCCGATACGCAGTATTTT; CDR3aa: CATSRVTSGSDTQYF
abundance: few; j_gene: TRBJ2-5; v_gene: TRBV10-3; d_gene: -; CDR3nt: TGTGCCATCAGTATCGGACACCACCAAGAGACCCAGTACTTC; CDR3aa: CAISIGHHQETQYF
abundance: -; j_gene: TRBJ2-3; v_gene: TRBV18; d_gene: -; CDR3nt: TGTGCCAGCTCACCCCCGGGCACAGATACGCAGTATTTT; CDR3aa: CASSPPGTDTQYF
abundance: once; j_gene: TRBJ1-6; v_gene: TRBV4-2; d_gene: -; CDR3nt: TGTGCCAGCAGCCCAGGGGACGGGGTTCGGTCACCCCTCCACTTT; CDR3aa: CASSPGDGVRSPLHF
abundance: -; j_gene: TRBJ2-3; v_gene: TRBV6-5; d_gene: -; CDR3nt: TGTGCCAGCAGTCTTCCAGATACGCAGTATTTT; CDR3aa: CASSLPDTQYF
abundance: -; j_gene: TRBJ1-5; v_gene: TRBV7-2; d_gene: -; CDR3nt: TGTGCCAGCAGCTTAGGCCCGCAAACCAGTCAGCCCCAGCATTTT; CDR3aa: CASSLGPQTSQPQHF
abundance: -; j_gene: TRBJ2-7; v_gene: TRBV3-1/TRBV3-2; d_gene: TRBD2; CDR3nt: TGTGCCAGCAGCCGGGGCACTAGCGGCGGAGCCTACGAGCAGTACTTC; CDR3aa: CASSRGTSGGAYEQYF